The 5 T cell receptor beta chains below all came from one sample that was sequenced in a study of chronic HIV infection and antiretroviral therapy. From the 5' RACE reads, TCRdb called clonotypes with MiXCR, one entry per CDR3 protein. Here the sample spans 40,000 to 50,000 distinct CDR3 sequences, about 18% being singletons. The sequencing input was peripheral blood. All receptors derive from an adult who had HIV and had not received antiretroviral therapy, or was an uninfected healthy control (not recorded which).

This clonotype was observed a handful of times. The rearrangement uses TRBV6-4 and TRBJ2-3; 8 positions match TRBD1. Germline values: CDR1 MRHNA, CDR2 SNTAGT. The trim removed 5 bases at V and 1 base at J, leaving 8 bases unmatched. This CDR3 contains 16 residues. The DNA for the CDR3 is TGTGCCAGCAGTCAACACAGGGGGGCAGGCACAGATACGCAGTATTTT. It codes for CASSQHRGAGTDTQYF.

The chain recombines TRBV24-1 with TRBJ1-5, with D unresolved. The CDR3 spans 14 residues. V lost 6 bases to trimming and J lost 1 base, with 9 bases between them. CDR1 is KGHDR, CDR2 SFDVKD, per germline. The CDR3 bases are TGTGCCACCAGTCCGGGTATAAGCAATCAGCCCCAGCATTTT. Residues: CATSPGISNQPQHF.

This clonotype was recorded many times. CDR3 in DNA: TGTGCCAGCAGTCGGACTAGCGGCTACGAGCAGTACTTC. Translating gives CASSRTSGYEQYF. The chain couples TRBV28 to TRBJ2-7; 10 nucleotides line up with TRBD2. Germline loops: CDR1 MDHEN, CDR2 SYDVKM. The CDR3 consists of 13 residues. V dropped 5 bases and J dropped 3; count of bases not matched to a gene: 1.

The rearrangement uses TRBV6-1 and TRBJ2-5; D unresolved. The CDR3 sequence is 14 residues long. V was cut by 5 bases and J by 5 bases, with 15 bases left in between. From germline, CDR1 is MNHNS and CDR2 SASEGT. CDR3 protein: CASSPSNLGETQYF. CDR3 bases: TGTGCCAGCAGTCCTTCGAACCTGGGGGAGACCCAGTACTTC.

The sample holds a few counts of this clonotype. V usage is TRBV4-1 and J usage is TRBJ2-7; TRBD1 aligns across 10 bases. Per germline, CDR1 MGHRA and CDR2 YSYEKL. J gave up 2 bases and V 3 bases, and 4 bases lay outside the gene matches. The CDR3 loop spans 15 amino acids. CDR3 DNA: TGCGCCAGCAGCCACAAGACAGGGGGCACCTACGAGCAGTACTTC. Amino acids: CASSHKTGGTYEQYF.